The rows below give T cell receptor beta chains drawn from one sample of a study of blood T cell repertoires in COVID-19. The assay was immunoSEQ multiplex PCR, and TCRdb's table has in-frame clones only and misses some. Seen here are around 700,000 clones, more than 80% observed once, and the top ten hold approximately 0.25%. The sequencing sample was made of peripheral blood. The receptors derive from a woman aged 18 to 35 with acute or convalescent COVID-19. Each CDR3 is given with its conserved first and last residue. The D gene is left open where the match is weak. The size of a clone is reported for some rows only, either as once, few or many, or as a class for expanded clones.

j_call,v_call,clone_size,cdr3_length,d_call,cdr3_nt,cdr3_aa
TRBJ1-2,TRBV20-1,once,14,-,TGCAGTGCTAGTGGGGGCGGCCTTAGCTATGGCTACACCTTC,CSASGGGLSYGYTF
TRBJ2-3,TRBV14,-,13,-,TGTGCCAGCAGCCAGACTGACACAGATACGCAGTATTTT,CASSQTDTDTQYF
TRBJ1-2,TRBV7-9,-,11,-,TGTGCCAGCAGCCAGCTAGGAGGCTACACCTTC,CASSQLGGYTF
TRBJ1-2,TRBV11-3,-,14,-,TGTGCCAGCAGCTTTTCTCCGGGAAACTATGGCTACACCTTC,CASSFSPGNYGYTF
TRBJ1-3,TRBV6-1,-,16,TRBD1,TGTGCCAGCAGTGAATTGGGCAGGGGGTCTGGAAACACCATATATTTT,CASSELGRGSGNTIYF
TRBJ2-5,TRBV5-6,-,18,-,TGTGCCAGCAGCTTGGGAAGGGGCTACACCATGGGTCAAGAGACCCAGTACTTC,CASSLGRGYTMGQETQYF
TRBJ2-4,TRBV7-9,-,14,-,TGTGCCAGCAGCCCCGAGGGAGCCAAAAACATTCAGTACTTC,CASSPEGAKNIQYF
TRBJ1-4,TRBV30,-,13,-,TGTGCCTGGAGTGTGTTTAGTAATGAAAAACTGTTTTTT,CAWSVFSNEKLFF
TRBJ1-2,TRBV19,once,11,-,TGTGCCAGTACCGGGGGGGAGGGCTACACCTTC,CASTGGEGYTF
TRBJ1-4,TRBV3-1/TRBV3-2,-,14,-,TGTGCCAGCTCCCAGGGGCCAACTAATGAAAAACTGTTTTTT,CASSQGPTNEKLFF
TRBJ1-2,TRBV5-1,-,15,-,TGCGCCAGCAGACCAATCGGACAGACTAACTATGGCTACACCTTC,CASRPIGQTNYGYTF
TRBJ1-5,TRBV5-5,-,14,TRBD1,TGTGCCAGCAGCGGCGGGGACAGCTATCAGCCCCAGCATTTT,CASSGGDSYQPQHF
TRBJ1-1,TRBV29-1,-,12,-,TGCAGCGTTGGAGCCCTGGGGGGTGAAGCTTTCTTT,CSVGALGGEAFF
TRBJ2-1,TRBV5-5,-,15,TRBD2,TGTGCCAGCAGATTGGCGGGGGGAGACTACAATGAGCAGTTCTTC,CASRLAGGDYNEQFF
TRBJ2-7,TRBV5-1,-,12,-,TGCGCCAGCGGGCGGGGTTTCTACGAGCAGTACTTC,CASGRGFYEQYF
TRBJ1-2,TRBV4-3,-,13,-,TGCGCCAGCAGCCCCGCGTCAAACTATGGCTACACCTTC,CASSPASNYGYTF
TRBJ2-7,TRBV19,-,13,TRBD2,TGTGCCAGTAGTATAGGCCCTAGCGGTGAGCAGTACTTC,CASSIGPSGEQYF
TRBJ1-3,TRBV5-1,-,14,TRBD1,TGCGCCAGCAGCCCGGACAGGGTTAGAAACACCATATATTTT,CASSPDRVRNTIYF
TRBJ1-1,TRBV9,-,14,TRBD1,TGTGCCAGCAGCCCAGACAGGGGAGTTACTGAAGCTTTCTTT,CASSPDRGVTEAFF
TRBJ1-2,TRBV19,few,13,-,TGTGCCAGTACCGGAGGACGGGACTATGGCTACACCTTC,CASTGGRDYGYTF
TRBJ2-7,TRBV5-1,-,16,TRBD2,TGCGCCAGCAGCACCGAGACTAGCGGGGAGCTAAGCGAGCAGTACTTC,CASSTETSGELSEQYF
TRBJ1-1,TRBV10-3,once,15,TRBD1,TGTGCCATCAGTGTCGCGACAGGGGCGAACACTGAAGCTTTCTTT,CAISVATGANTEAFF
TRBJ2-1,TRBV7-8,-,16,-,TGTGCCAGCAGCTTAATGCCGGGGGACGGCAGAAATGAGCAGTTCTTC,CASSLMPGDGRNEQFF
TRBJ2-1,TRBV7-9,-,16,TRBD1,TGTGCCAGCAGCTTACAAGACAGGGGGCGCGCAAATGAGCAGTTCTTC,CASSLQDRGRANEQFF
TRBJ2-3,TRBV2,-,15,-,TGTGCCGGAGGGACAGTGGGTCAGTCGGCAGATACGCAGTATTTT,CAGGTVGQSADTQYF
TRBJ1-2,TRBV30,-,14,-,TGTGCCTGGAGTGTAGGACACCTGCGATCAGGCTACACCTTC,CAWSVGHLRSGYTF
TRBJ1-5,TRBV9,-,15,-,TGTGCCAGCAGCGTAGGGCTTCAAGGGGATCAGCCCCAGCATTTT,CASSVGLQGDQPQHF
TRBJ1-5,TRBV6-6,-,14,-,TGTGCCAGCAGTTATTTCAAGGCGGGTCAGCCCCAGCATTTT,CASSYFKAGQPQHF
TRBJ1-2,TRBV14,-,14,-,TGTGCCAGCAGCCAAGGACATCACACATATGGCTACACCTTC,CASSQGHHTYGYTF
TRBJ2-5,TRBV10-3,-,13,-,TGTGCCATCAGGGACTGGGAAGAAGAGACCCAGTACTTC,CAIRDWEEETQYF
TRBJ2-1,TRBV5-5,-,15,TRBD1,TGTGCCAGCAGCTTGGGGCAGGGGGTCTACAATGAGCAGTTCTTC,CASSLGQGVYNEQFF
TRBJ2-5,TRBV3-1/TRBV3-2,-,15,TRBD2,TGTGCCAGCAGCCACGGCCTAGCGGGGGGGTCGACCCAGTACTTC,CASSHGLAGGSTQYF
TRBJ2-6,TRBV5-8,-,17,TRBD1,TGTGCCAGCAGACCCGGGACAGGGAAGGGAGGGGCCAACGTCCTGACTTTC,CASRPGTGKGGANVLTF
TRBJ1-1,TRBV2,-,13,TRBD1,TGTGCCAGCATGACAGGGGATCTCACTGAAGCTTTCTTT,CASMTGDLTEAFF
TRBJ1-4,TRBV5-1,-,14,-,TGCGCCAGCAGCTTGGGCAGGGGAGGGGAAAAACTGTTTTTT,CASSLGRGGEKLFF
TRBJ1-1,TRBV7-9,-,16,TRBD1,TGTGCCAGCAGCGCCCGGGACAGGCGTTCGAACACTGAAGCTTTCTTT,CASSARDRRSNTEAFF
TRBJ2-7,TRBV7-9,-,13,-,TGTGCCAGCAGCTGGATGGGGGGGCAAGAGCAGTACTTC,CASSWMGGQEQYF
TRBJ1-1,TRBV20-1,-,11,TRBD1,TGCAGTGCGACAGGGGTATGGGGGGCTTTCTTT,CSATGVWGAFF
TRBJ1-5,TRBV6-7,-,19,-,TGTGCCAGCAGTTACTCGATAAATGTGGGAGGAGGTTGCAATCAGCCCCAGCATTTT,CASSYSINVGGGCNQPQHF
TRBJ1-2,TRBV5-6,-,13,-,TGTGCCAGCAGCTTCCCAGGCATCTATGGCTACACCTTC,CASSFPGIYGYTF
TRBJ2-1,TRBV7-9,-,15,TRBD1,TGTGCCAGCAGGAGGGACAGGGGGTCCTACAATGAGCAGTTCTTC,CASRRDRGSYNEQFF
TRBJ1-6,TRBV7-2,-,15,-,TGTGCCAGCAGCTTAGGAAGGGGGAAAAATTCACCCCTCCACTTT,CASSLGRGKNSPLHF
TRBJ2-7,TRBV6-2/TRBV6-3,-,16,-,TGTGCCAGCAGTTACGGAGAGCGGGCAGAACCCTACGAGCAGTACTTC,CASSYGERAEPYEQYF
TRBJ2-3,TRBV24-1,-,16,-,TGTGCCACCAGTGATTTGGGGGGCCCTAGCACAGATACGCAGTATTTT,CATSDLGGPSTDTQYF
TRBJ2-7,TRBV6-6,-,16,-,TGTGCCAGCACCCCTACGTCCCGGGTCAAAGGCTACGAGCAGTACTTC,CASTPTSRVKGYEQYF
TRBJ2-3,TRBV6-4,-,15,-,TGTGCCAGCAGTGACGGAGGAGGGGGCACAGATACGCAGTATTTT,CASSDGGGGTDTQYF
TRBJ1-1,TRBV5-4,-,14,-,TGTGCCAGCAGCTTCGGACAAACTGACACTGAAGCTTTCTTT,CASSFGQTDTEAFF
TRBJ1-6,TRBV9,-,15,TRBD1,TGTGCCAGCAGCGCGGACAGGGTGGGGAATTCACCCCTCCACTTT,CASSADRVGNSPLHF
TRBJ2-7,TRBV7-8,-,15,-,TGTGCCAGCAGCTTACTCGGTAGTAACTATTACGAGCAGTACTTC,CASSLLGSNYYEQYF